This passage covers 19 T cell receptor beta chains from one sample sequenced in a study of tumor-infiltrating lymphocytes in primary liver carcinoma. They got blood RNA out of unsorted whole blood and also pulled out germline DNA. cDNA specific to TCR beta was made from about 550 ng of total RNA, with a constant-region primer employed for priming. Generation of the TCR beta libraries relied on three nested multiplex PCR rounds using slightly modified ARM-PCR. In the first two PCR rounds, TRBV1-TRBV30 forward primers were paired with a C-beta reverse primer, and each round lasted roughly 10 cycles. TCRdb re-derived calls from the multiplex PCR reads in MiXCR, one entry per CDR3 protein. The data hold 330,000 or so distinct CDR3 sequences, with approximately 64% observed a single time. Sequenced: peripheral blood. Receptors were obtained from a man aged 35 to 55 with primary liver carcinoma and hepatitis B virus infection.

As concerns this clonotype: A much larger clonotype is one base distant, so this may be a read error. V gene TRBV12-3 or TRBV12-4 combines with J gene TRBJ1-5; 7 bases match TRBD1. This CDR3 contains 14 residues. Losses at the gene ends were 4 bases for V and 7 bases for J; bases not matched to a gene: 7. CDR3 amino acids: CASSSEGARQPQHF. CDR3 DNA sequence: TGTGCCAGCAGTTCTGAGGGGGCGCGGCAGCCCCAGCATTTT.

Concerning this clonotype itself: One end of the junction is discordant with germline, which a read error may explain. The gene calls are TRBV11-2 and TRBJ2-5, with 11 positions matching TRBD2. Germline CDR1 reads SGHAT; CDR2 reads FQNNGV. CDR3 size: 16 residues. The CDR3 here is CASSAIRLAGGVTQYF. Here the CDR3 DNA reads TGTGCTAGCAGCGCCATAAGGCTAGCGGGAGGAGTGACCCAGTACTTC.

This chain uses TRBV6-6 with TRBJ2-1, with 11 bases identical to TRBD2. The V segment lost 9 bases and the J segment 8 bases; nucleotides outside the gene matches: 12. Germline CDR1 is MNHNY and CDR2 is SVGAGI (reference sequence). This CDR3 is built from 15 residues. The CDR3 coding sequence is TGTGCCAGAAGCAGAATAGCGGGAGGGGGCGATGAGCAGTTCTTC. This sequence encodes CARSRIAGGGDEQFF.

Points on this clonotype: Mismatch with germline at one junction end may stem from a read error. V gene TRBV24-1 combines with J gene TRBJ2-2, with D unresolved. Germline values: CDR1 KGHDR, CDR2 SFDVKD. The CDR3 sequence is 13 residues long. The CDR3 spells CATSGPYTGELFF. For the CDR3, the DNA is TGTGCCACAAGTGGGCCCTACACCGGGGAGCTGTTTTTT.

The V gene is TRBV28, the J gene TRBJ2-3, with D perhaps TRBD2 (5 bases). Trimming removed 7 bases at V and 0 bases at J, with 11 bases between. The CDR3 totals 14 residues. The germline gives CDR1 MDHEN, CDR2 SYDVKM. This CDR3 reads CASKSGTSTDTQYF. CDR3 sequence (DNA): TGTGCCAGCAAGTCGGGAACTAGCACAGATACGCAGTATTTT.

Notes on this clonotype: This may arise from a read error, as a much more abundant clone is one base away. This chain links TRBV12-3 or TRBV12-4 with TRBJ2-1; TRBD2 is a possible D gene (5 bases). Trimming took off 6 bases at V and 3 bases at J, with 12 bases between the two ends. CDR3 length equals 14 residues. The CDR3, as DNA: TGTGCCAGCAGCAGGAGGCGAGACTACAATGAGCAGTTCTTC. It translates to CASSRRRDYNEQFF.

This clonotype showed up just once. Since the CDR3 does not end with the conserved phenylalanine or tryptophan, this likely comes from a read error. The V and J genes are TRBV11-2 and TRBJ2-7; 8 bases map to TRBD2. This CDR3 is 18 amino acids long. Per germline, CDR1 SGHAT and CDR2 FQNNGV. The CDR3: CASGLGPVVAGGSYEQYS. The CDR3 DNA follows: TGTGCCAGCGGCTTAGGCCCTGTTGTTGCGGGAGGCTCCTACGAGCAGTACTCC.

This clonotype came up many times. The chain is built from TRBV4-2 and TRBJ2-3; D perhaps matches TRBD2 (6 bases). Per the germline V gene, CDR1 is LGHNA and CDR2 is YNFKEQ. V lost 4 bases and J 0 bases, leaving 14 bases between the germline ends. The CDR3 is 16 residues long. This chain's CDR3 is CASSLNLAESTDTQYF. The DNA of the CDR3 is TGTGCCAGCAGCCTAAATTTAGCGGAGAGCACAGATACGCAGTATTTT.

About this clonotype itself: A read error may produce the germline difference seen at one junction end. This chain uses TRBV11-2 with TRBJ2-2, with D possibly being TRBD2 (5 bases). The CDR3 is made up of 14 amino acids. Germline CDR1 is SGHAT and CDR2 is FQNNGV. In DNA form, the CDR3 reads TGTGCCAGCAGCCTTACAGAGTCCACCGGGGAGCTGTGTTTT. It is translated as CASSLTESTGELCF.

This clonotype is medium-sized by share. The chain carries TRBV11-2 and TRBJ2-2; 7 bases align to TRBD2. This CDR3 region has 15 residues. V dropped 7 bases and J dropped 1; count of bases not matched to a gene: 6. From germline, CDR1 is SGHAT and CDR2 FQNNGV. The CDR3 nucleotides are TGTGCCAGCATCACCGGGGGGAGGAACACCGGGGAGCTGTTTTTT. Translation gives CASITGGRNTGELFF.

This chain links TRBV12-3 or TRBV12-4 with TRBJ2-3; the match to TRBD2 covers 7 bases. This CDR3 comprises 14 residues. The V and J ends lost 11 bases and 9 bases, in that order; junction bases with no gene match: 17. The CDR3 sequence is CACNQREGQDTQYF. The CDR3 coding sequence is TGTGCCTGCAATCAAAGGGAGGGCCAAGACACGCAGTATTTT.

This clonotype has a handful of counts. This clone may be a read error of a much larger clone one base away. J is TRBJ1-3 and V is TRBV6-6; D remains ambiguous. CDR3 length: 13 residues. Trimming removed 8 bases at V and 0 bases at J, with 8 bases between. The germline CDR1 and CDR2 sequences are MNHNY and SVGAGI (reference sequence). Here the CDR3 DNA reads TGTGCCAGCGTCAGGACCTCTGGAAACACCATATATTTT. It yields the protein CASVRTSGNTIYF.

V gene TRBV6-5 combines with J gene TRBJ2-2; D remains ambiguous. CDR3 length equals 13 residues. Germline CDR1 reads MNHEY; CDR2 reads SVGAGI. V was shortened by 0 bases and J by 9 bases, with 8 bases between the two germline ends. The CDR3 sequence is CASSYSSIRELFF. The CDR3 DNA follows: TGTGCCAGCAGTTACTCGTCGATTAGGGAGCTGTTTTTT.

As to this clonotype: Being one base from a much bigger clone, this may be a read error. This sequence joins TRBV6-1 and TRBJ1-6; D is unresolved. The V end lost 9 bases, the J end lost 10 bases, and 16 bases lay between the germline ends. The CDR3 contains 13 residues. Germline CDR1 reads MNHNS; CDR2 reads SASEGT. CDR3 sequence: CASKVRPGSPLHF. In DNA form, the CDR3 reads TGTGCCAGTAAGGTCCGTCCGGGATCACCCCTCCACTTT.

Note on this clonotype: An end of the junction differs from the germline gene, which may be a read error. The chain couples TRBV11-2 to TRBJ2-5; D is possibly TRBD1 or TRBD2 (5 bases each). The germline V gene has CDR1 SGHAT and CDR2 FQNNGV. This CDR3 has 15 amino acids. The CDR3 DNA reads TGTGCCAGCCAGCTACAAGACGATCAGGTTGGGACCCGGTACTTC. Translated, it gives CASQLQDDQVGTRYF.

To note about this clonotype: A junction end diverges from the germline sequence, so it may reflect a read error. The rearrangement uses TRBV7-9 and TRBJ2-7; 8 nucleotides agree with TRBD1. This CDR3 is 13 amino acids long. Germline values: CDR1 SEHNR, CDR2 FQNEAQ (reference sequence). CDR3 amino acids: CTSRTLDRAEQYF. CDR3 DNA sequence: TGTACCAGCAGGACCCTGGACAGGGCCGAGCAGTACTTC.

This clonotype was picked up a small number of times. Here the CDR3 reads CASTPRGQAVDGYTF. In DNA form, the CDR3 reads TGTGCCAGCACCCCCCGTGGGCAGGCGGTAGATGGCTACACCTTC. The chain has TRBV7-8 and TRBJ1-2; D remains unclear. Germline-derived CDR1 and CDR2 are SGHVS and FQNEAQ. The germline V and J ends were trimmed by 7 bases and 6 bases, with 21 bases remaining between them. The CDR3 totals 15 residues. The complete variable domain, with remaining parts taken from reference TRBV7-8 and TRBJ1-2, reads GAGVSQSPRYKVAKRGQDVALRCDPISGHVSLFWYQQALGQGPEFLTYFQNEAQLDKSGLPSDRFFAERPEGSVSTLKIQRTQQEDSAVYLCASTPRGQAVDGYTFGSGTRLTVV.

V and J are TRBV5-6 and TRBJ2-4; D assignment may be TRBD1 or TRBD2 (6 bases each). The V gene's germline CDR1 is SGHDT and CDR2 YYEEEE. This CDR3 contains 14 residues. Trimming took off 0 bases at V and 11 bases at J, with 15 bases between the two ends. The CDR3 DNA follows: TGTGCCAGCAGCTTGGGACTAGGGGGGCGCGTTCAGTACTTC. This gives the protein CASSLGLGGRVQYF.

The J gene is TRBJ2-7, the V gene TRBV29-1, with D unclear. From germline, CDR1 is SQVTM and CDR2 ANQGSEA. The CDR3 covers 12 residues. Trimming took off 6 bases at V and 4 bases at J, with 13 bases between the two ends. CDR3 in DNA: TGCAGCGTCCGGGTTTCTTCATACGAGCAGTACTTC. Translating gives CSVRVSSYEQYF.